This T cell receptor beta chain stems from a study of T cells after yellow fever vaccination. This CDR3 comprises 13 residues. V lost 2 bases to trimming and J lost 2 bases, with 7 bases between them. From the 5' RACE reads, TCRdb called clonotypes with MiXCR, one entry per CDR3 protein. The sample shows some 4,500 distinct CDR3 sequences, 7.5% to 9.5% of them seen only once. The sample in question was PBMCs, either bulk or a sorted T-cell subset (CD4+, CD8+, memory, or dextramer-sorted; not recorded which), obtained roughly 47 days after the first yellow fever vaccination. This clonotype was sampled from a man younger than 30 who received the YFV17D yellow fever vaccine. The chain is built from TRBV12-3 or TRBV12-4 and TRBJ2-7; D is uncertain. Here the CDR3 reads CASSLRTPYEQYF. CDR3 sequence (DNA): TGTGCCAGCAGTTTAAGGACGCCCTACGAGCAGTACTTC.